Listed here is a single TCR beta chain. Its specificity is not known. This sample is drawn from a study of shared clonotypes between healthy human individuals. The germline CDR1 and CDR2 sequences are SGHRS and YFSETQ. After removal of 2 bases from V and 2 bases from J, the junction contained 3 bases not matched to a gene. The length of the CDR3 is 14 residues. Measured with immunoSEQ multiplex PCR; TCRdb has only the in-frame clones, and not every one. The sample has about 2 million clones, about 95% seen once. Only CD45RO-negative cells positively selected for CCR7 counted as naive CD8 cells, so terminally differentiated effector memory CD45RA+ cells were excluded. Caucasian adults residing in Nashville, Tennessee made up all the donors. The study's findings and limits: Several donors held about 4.6% of naive CD4 clonotypes in common. Memory subsets had estimated richness that was generally smaller than that of naive subsets. Investigators collected only blood, and repertoires in tissues likely differ.

The clonotype was recovered from a man aged 18 to 29 in good health. The sequenced sample was naive CD8+ T cells sorted from blood. V usage is TRBV5-1 and J usage is TRBJ2-7, with TRBD2 matching over 8 bases. CDR3 loop: CASSLRLATYEQYF. The CDR3 bases are TGCGCCAGCAGCTTACGACTAGCGACCTACGAGCAGTACTTC.